This T cell receptor (beta chain) stems from a study of cytomegalovirus exposure and HLA in healthy donors. PCR used 60 Vbeta primers and 13 Jbeta primers. The method was immunoSEQ multiplex PCR; TCRdb's version includes in-frame clones alone and lacks a portion of them. This sample carries about 150,000 clones, around two thirds of them seen once, and the ten largest clones take 1.5% to 2%. The germline V gene encodes CDR1 MNHNY and CDR2 SVGAGI (reference sequence). Unmatched junction bases numbered 5, after V lost 8 bases and J lost 4 bases. The CDR3 loop spans 14 amino acids. This clone was counted between two and nine times. Its specificity is not known. Whole-study findings and limits: V segments that were indistinguishable, TRBV6-2 and TRBV6-3 among them, were omitted from analysis.

Sample: PBMCs. The chain is built from TRBV6-6 and TRBJ1-5; 10 bases are shared with TRBD1. The receptor comes from a woman aged 18-35 years in good health and CMV-seronegative. Written as DNA, the CDR3 is TGTGCCAGCTCCGACAGGGGGCGAAATCAGCCCCAGCATTTT. Its translation is CASSDRGRNQPQHF.